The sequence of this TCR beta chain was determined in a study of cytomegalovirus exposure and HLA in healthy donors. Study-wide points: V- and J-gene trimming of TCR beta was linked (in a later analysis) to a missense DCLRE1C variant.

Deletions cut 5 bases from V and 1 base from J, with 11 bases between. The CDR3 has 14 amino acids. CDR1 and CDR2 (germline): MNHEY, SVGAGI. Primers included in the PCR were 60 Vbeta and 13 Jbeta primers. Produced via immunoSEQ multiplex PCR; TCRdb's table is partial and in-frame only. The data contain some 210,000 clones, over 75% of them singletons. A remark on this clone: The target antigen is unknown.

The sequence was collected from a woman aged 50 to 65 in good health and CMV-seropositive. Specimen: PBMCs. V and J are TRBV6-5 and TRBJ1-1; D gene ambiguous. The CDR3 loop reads CASSTYEGNTEAFF. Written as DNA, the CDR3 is TGTGCCAGCAGTACTTACGAGGGGAACACTGAAGCTTTCTTT.